This TCR beta chain stems from a study of blood T cell repertoires in COVID-19. Profiled with immunoSEQ multiplex PCR; TCRdb holds only in-frame clones, not every one. The table records 60,000 to 70,000 clones, 80% to 90% of them present only once. The CDR3 length is 13 residues. Trimming left V 2 bases short and J 5 bases short, with 10 bases between. CDR1 SGHRS and CDR2 YFSETQ come from the germline V gene. V usage is TRBV5-1 and J usage is TRBJ2-5; D is possibly TRBD2 (6 bases). Sequencing was carried out using peripheral blood. The sequence was collected from a man aged 50 or older with active COVID-19. The CDR3 bases are TGCGCCAGCAGCTTCCAGGAGGGGGAGACCCAGTACTTC. It codes for CASSFQEGETQYF.